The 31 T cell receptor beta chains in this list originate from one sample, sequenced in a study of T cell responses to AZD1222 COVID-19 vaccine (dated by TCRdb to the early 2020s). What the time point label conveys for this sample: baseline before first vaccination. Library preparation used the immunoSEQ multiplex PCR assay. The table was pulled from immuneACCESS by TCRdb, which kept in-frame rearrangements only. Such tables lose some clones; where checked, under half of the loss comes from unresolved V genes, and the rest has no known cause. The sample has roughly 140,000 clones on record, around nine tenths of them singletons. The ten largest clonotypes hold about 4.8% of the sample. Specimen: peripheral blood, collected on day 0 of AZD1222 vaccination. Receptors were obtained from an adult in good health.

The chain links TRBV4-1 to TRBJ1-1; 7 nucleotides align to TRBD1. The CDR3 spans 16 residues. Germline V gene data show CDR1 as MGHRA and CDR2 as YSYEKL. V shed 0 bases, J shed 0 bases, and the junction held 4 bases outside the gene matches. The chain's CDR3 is CASSQDPGQMNTEAFF. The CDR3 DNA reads TGCGCCAGCAGCCAAGATCCGGGACAGATGAACACTGAAGCTTTCTTT.

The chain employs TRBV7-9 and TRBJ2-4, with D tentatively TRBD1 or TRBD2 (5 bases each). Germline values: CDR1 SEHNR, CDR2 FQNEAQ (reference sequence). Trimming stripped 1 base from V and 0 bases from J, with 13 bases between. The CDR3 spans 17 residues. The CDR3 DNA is TGTGCCAGCAGCTTAGTCGGGGCTGAGGTAGCCAAAAACATTCAGTACTTC. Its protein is CASSLVGAEVAKNIQYF. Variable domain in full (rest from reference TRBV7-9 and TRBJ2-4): DTGVSQNPRHKITKRGQNVTFRCDPISEHNRLYWYRQTLGQGPEFLTYFQNEAQLEKSRLLSDRFSAERPKGSFSTLEIQRTEQGDSAMYLCASSLVGAEVAKNIQYFGAGTRLSVL.

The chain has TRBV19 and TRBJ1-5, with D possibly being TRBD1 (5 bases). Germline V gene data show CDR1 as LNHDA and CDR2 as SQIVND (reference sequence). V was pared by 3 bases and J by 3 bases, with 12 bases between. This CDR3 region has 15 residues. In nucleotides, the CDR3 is TGTGCCAGTAGTATCGATTTAGGGGACAATCAGCCCCAGCATTTT. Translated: CASSIDLGDNQPQHF.

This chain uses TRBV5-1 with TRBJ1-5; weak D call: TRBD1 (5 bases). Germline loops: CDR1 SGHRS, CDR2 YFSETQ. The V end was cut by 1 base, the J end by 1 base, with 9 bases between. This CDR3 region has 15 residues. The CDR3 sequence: CASSLWGDSNQPQHF. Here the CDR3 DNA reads TGCGCCAGCAGCTTGTGGGGGGACAGCAATCAGCCCCAGCATTTT.

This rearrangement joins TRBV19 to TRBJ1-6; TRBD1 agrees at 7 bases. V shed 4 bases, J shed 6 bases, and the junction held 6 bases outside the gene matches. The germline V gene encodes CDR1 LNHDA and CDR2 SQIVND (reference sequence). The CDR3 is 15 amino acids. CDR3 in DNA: TGTGCCAGTAGTAGTAGGGACAGCCCTAATTCACCCCTCCACTTT. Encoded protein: CASSSRDSPNSPLHF.

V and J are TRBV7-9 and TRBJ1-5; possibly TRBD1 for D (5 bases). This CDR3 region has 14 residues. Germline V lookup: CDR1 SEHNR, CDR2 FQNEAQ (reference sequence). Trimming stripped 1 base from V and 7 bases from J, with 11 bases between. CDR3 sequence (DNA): TGTGCCAGCAGCTTAGGGGGGAGGGAGCAGCCCCAGCATTTT. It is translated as CASSLGGREQPQHF.

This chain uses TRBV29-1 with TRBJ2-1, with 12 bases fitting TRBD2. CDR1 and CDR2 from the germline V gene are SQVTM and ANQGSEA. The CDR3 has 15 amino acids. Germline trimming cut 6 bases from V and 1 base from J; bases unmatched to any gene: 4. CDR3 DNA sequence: TGCAGCGTGGAGGGACTAGCGGGTTCCTACAATGAGCAGTTCTTC. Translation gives CSVEGLAGSYNEQFF.

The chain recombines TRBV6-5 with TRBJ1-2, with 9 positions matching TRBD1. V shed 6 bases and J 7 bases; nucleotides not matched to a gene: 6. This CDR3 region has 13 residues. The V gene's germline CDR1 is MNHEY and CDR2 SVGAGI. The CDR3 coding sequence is TGTGCCAGCAGCACAGGGGGCTCACCTGGCTACACCTTC. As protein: CASSTGGSPGYTF.

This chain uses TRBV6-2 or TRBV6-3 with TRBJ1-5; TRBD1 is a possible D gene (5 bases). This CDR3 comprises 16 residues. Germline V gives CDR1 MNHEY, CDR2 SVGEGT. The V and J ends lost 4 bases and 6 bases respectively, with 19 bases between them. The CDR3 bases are TGTGCCAGCAGTTCTCTTTCCGGGGCCGGGGGTCAGCCCCAGCATTTT. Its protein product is CASSSLSGAGGQPQHF.

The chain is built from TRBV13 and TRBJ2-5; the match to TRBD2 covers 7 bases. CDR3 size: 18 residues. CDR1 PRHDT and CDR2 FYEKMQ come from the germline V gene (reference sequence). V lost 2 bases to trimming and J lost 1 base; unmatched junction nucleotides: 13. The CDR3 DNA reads TGTGCCAGCAGCTTAATACCCCGGTGGGGGGGGAGCCAAGAGACCCAGTACTTC. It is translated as CASSLIPRWGGSQETQYF.

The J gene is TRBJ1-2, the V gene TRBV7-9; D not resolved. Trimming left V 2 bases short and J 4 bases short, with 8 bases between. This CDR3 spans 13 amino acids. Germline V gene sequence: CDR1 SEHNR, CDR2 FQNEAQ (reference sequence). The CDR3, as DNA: TGTGCCAGCAGCTTAAGCCTCTCCTATGGCTACACCTTC. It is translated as CASSLSLSYGYTF.

The DNA for the CDR3 is TGTGCCAGCAGCTGCCCCCAGGGGGCAAGGAGCACTGAAGCTTTCTTT. It yields the protein CASSCPQGARSTEAFF. The chain is built from TRBV11-3 and TRBJ1-1, with TRBD1 identical over 8 bases. Germline V lookup: CDR1 SGHNT, CDR2 YENEEA. Trimming cost V 4 bases and J 4 bases; bases outside gene matches: 11. This CDR3 comprises 16 residues.

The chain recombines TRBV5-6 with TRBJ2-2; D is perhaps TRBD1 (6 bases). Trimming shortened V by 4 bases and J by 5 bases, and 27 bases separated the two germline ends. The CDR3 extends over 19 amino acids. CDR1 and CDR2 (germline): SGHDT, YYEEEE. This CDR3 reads CASSGEGGTGIDFTGELFF. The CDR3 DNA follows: TGTGCCAGCAGCGGCGAAGGGGGTACAGGGATCGATTTTACCGGGGAGCTGTTTTTT.

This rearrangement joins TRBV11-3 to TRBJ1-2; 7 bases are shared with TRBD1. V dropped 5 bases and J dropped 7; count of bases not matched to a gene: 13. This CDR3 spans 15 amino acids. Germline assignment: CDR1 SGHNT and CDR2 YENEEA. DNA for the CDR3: TGTGCCAGCAGCAGCACCGGGACAGCCCCCTGTGGCTACACCTTC. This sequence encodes CASSSTGTAPCGYTF.

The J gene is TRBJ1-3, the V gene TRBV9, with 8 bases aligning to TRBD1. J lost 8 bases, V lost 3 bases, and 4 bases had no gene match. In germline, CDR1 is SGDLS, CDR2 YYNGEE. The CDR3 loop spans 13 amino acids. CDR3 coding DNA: TGTGCCAGCAGCGGGACAGGGAGCCACACCATATATTTT. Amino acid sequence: CASSGTGSHTIYF.

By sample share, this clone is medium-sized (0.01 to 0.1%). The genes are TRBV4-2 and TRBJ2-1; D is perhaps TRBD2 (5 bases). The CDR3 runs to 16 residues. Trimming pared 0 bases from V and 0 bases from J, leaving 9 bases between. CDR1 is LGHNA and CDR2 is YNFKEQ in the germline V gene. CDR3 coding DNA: TGTGCCAGCAGCCAAGATTCGGGAAGCTCCTACAATGAGCAGTTCTTC. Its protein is CASSQDSGSSYNEQFF.

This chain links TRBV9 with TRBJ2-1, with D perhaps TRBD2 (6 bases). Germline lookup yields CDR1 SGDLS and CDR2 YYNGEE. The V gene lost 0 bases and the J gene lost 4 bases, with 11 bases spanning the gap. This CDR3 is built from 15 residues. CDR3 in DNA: TGTGCCAGCAGCGTAGTGATCGGGGGATACAATGAGCAGTTCTTC. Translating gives CASSVVIGGYNEQFF.

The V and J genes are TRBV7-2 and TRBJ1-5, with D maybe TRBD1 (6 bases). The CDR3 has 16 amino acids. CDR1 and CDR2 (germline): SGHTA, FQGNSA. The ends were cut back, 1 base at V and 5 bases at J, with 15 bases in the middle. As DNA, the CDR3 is TGTGCCAGCAGCTTAGTAGTGGGGGCAGGTCATCAGCCCCAGCATTTT. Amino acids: CASSLVVGAGHQPQHF.

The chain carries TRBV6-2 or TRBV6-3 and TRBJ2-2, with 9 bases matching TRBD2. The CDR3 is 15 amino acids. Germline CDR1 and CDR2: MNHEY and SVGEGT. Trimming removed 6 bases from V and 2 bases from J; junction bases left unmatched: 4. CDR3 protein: CASSSGGPNTGELFF. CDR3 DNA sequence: TGTGCCAGCAGCAGCGGGGGGCCAAACACCGGGGAGCTGTTTTTT.

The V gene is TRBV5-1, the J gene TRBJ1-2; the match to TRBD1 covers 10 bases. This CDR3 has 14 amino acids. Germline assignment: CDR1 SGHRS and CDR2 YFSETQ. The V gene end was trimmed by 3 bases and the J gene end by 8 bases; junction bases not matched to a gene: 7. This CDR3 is CASSYWTGGDGYTF. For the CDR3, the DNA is TGCGCCAGCAGCTACTGGACAGGGGGAGACGGCTACACCTTC. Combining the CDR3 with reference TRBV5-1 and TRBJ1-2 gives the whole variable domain KAGVTQTPRYLIKTRGQQVTLSCSPISGHRSVSWYQQTPGQGLQFLFEYFSETQRNKGNFPGRFSGRQFSNSRSEMNVSTLELGDSALYLCASSYWTGGDGYTFGSGTRLTVV.

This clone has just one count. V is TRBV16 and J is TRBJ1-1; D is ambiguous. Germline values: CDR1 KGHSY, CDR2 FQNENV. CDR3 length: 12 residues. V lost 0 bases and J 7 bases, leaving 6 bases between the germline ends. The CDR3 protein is CASSQSGFEAFF. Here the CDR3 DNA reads TGTGCCAGCAGCCAATCAGGTTTTGAAGCTTTCTTT.

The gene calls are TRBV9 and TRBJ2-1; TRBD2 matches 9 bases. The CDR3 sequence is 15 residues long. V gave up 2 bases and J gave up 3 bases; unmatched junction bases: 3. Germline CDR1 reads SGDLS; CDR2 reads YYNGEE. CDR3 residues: CASSVGTSHYNEQFF. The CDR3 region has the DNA TGTGCCAGCAGCGTCGGGACTAGCCACTACAATGAGCAGTTCTTC.

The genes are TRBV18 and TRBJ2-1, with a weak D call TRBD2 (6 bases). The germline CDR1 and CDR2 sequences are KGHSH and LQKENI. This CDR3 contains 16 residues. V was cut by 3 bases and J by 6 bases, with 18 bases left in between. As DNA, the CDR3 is TGTGCCAGCTCACCCAACGCGGCGGGAATTTCCAATGAGCAGTTCTTC. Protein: CASSPNAAGISNEQFF.

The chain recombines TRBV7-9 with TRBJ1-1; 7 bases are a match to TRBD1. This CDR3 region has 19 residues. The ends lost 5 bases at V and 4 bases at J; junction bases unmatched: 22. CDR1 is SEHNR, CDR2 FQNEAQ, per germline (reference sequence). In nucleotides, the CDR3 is TGTGCCAGCAGCACTAAGCCGCGGGGACAGACTACGGGGGGCACTGAAGCTTTCTTT. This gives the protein CASSTKPRGQTTGGTEAFF.

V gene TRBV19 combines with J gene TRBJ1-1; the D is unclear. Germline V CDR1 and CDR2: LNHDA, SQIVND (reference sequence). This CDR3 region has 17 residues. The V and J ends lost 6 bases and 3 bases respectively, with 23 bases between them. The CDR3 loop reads CASRSVGATATDTEAFF. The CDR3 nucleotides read TGTGCCAGTAGGAGTGTTGGTGCAACAGCAACGGACACTGAAGCTTTCTTT.

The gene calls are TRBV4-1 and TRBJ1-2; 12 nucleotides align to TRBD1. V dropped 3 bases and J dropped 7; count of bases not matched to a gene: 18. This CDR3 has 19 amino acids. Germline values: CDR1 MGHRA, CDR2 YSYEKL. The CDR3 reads CASSQGPRDRGRGKVGYTF. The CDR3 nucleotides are TGCGCCAGCAGCCAGGGTCCCCGGGACAGGGGGCGCGGTAAGGTTGGCTACACCTTC.

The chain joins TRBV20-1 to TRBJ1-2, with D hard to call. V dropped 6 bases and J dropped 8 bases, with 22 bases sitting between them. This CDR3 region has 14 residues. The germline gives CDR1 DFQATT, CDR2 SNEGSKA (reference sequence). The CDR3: CSASRVWQLEGYTF. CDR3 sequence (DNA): TGCAGTGCCAGTAGGGTATGGCAGCTCGAGGGCTACACCTTC.

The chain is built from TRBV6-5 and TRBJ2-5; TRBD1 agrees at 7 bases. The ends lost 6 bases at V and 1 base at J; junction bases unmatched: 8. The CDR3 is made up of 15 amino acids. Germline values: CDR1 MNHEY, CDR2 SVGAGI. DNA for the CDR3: TGTGCCAGCAGGCCCAGCGGACAGGCCCAAGAGACCCAGTACTTC. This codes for CASRPSGQAQETQYF.

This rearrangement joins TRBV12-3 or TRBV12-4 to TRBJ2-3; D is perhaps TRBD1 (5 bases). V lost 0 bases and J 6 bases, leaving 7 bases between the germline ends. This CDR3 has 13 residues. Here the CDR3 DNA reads TGTGCCAGCAGTTTAGCGCCAGGGGATACGCAGTATTTT. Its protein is CASSLAPGDTQYF.

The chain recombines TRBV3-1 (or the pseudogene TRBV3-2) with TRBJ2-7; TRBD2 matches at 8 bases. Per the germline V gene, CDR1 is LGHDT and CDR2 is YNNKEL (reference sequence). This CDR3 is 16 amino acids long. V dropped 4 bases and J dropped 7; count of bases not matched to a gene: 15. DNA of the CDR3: TGTGCCAGCAGCCGCAGGCGGGGGGACTCCGCCCGGGAGCAGTACTTC. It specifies CASSRRRGDSAREQYF.

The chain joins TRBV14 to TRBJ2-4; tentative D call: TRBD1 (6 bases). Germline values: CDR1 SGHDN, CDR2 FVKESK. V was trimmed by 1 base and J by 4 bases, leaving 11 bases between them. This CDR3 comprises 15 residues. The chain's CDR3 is CASSQVEDRKNIQYF. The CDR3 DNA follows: TGTGCCAGCAGCCAAGTCGAGGACAGAAAAAACATTCAGTACTTC.